The subject of this entry is one T cell receptor beta chain. Its specificity is not known. The ends were cut back, 5 bases at V and 2 bases at J, with 16 bases in the middle. Looked up from germline, CDR1 is LNHDA and CDR2 is SQIVND (reference sequence). The length of the CDR3 is 16 residues. The source of the sample is a study of CD8+CD57+ T cells in acquired aplastic anemia. Broader study findings: Patients and controls shared about 27 CD8+ CDR3 sequences.

Selection for sequencing was limited to patients who had shown CD8+CD57+ cell expansion by flow cytometry. Acquired aplastic anemia of severe grade affected all patients. The template used for profiling TCR beta VDJ and CDR3 was genomic DNA. Via MiXCR, TCRdb re-called the reads, giving one row per CDR3 protein. The data show over 150,000 distinct CDR3 sequences, with 70% to 80% seen just once and around 45% held by the top ten. The chain joins TRBV19 to TRBJ1-5; maybe TRBD1 (6 bases). Sample: sorted CD4+, CD8+, or CD8+CD57+ T cells (not recorded which) from PBMCs. This sequence originates from a human donor with aplastic anemia. Here the CDR3 reads CASSASSGVGNQPQHF. In DNA form, the CDR3 reads TGTGCCAGTAGTGCCTCTTCAGGGGTGGGCAATCAGCCCCAGCATTTT.